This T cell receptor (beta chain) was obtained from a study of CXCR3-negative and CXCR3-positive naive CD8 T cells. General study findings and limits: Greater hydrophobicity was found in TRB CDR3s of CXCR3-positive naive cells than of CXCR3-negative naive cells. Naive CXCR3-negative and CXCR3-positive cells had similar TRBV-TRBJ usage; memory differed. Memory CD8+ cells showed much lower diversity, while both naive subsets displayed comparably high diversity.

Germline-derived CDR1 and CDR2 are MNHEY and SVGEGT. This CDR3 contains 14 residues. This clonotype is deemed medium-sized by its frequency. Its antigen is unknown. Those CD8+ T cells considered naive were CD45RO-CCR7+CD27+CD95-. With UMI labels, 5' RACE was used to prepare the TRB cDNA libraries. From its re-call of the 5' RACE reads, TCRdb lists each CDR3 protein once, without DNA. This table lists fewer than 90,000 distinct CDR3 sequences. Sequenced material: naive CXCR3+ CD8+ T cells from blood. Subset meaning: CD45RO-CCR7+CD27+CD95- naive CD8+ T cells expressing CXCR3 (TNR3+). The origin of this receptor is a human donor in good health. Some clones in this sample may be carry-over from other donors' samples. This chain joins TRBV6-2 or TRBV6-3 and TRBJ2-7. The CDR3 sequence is CASSYEPSAYEQYF.